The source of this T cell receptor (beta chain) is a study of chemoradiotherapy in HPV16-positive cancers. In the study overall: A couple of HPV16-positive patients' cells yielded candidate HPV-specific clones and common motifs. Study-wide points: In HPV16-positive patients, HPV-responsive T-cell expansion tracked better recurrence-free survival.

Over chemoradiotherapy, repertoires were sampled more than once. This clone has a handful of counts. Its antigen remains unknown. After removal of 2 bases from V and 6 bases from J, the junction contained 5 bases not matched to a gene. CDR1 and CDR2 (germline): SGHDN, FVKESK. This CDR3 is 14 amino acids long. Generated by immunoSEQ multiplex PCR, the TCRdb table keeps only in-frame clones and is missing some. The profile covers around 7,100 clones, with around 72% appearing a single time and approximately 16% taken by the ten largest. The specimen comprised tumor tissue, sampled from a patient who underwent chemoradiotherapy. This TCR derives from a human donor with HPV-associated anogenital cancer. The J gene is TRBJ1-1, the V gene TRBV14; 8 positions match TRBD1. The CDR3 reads CASSQQGAWAEAFF. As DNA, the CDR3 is TGTGCCAGCAGCCAACAGGGGGCGTGGGCTGAAGCTTTCTTT.